The TCR beta chain under discussion was sequenced for a study of blood T cell repertoires in COVID-19. At the level of the study: The study drew acute and convalescent COVID-19 samples from the United States, Italy and Spain. Nucleic acid was either cDNA or gDNA, and it came from T cells, B-cell-depleted T cells, or PBMCs.

Original analysis: Counts of nucleated cells, estimated from reference gene primer amplification, were obtained. Generated by immunoSEQ multiplex PCR, the TCRdb table keeps only in-frame clones and is missing some. V and J calls and clone size are those listed in that table; D and trimming were worked out from the DNA. The sample records more than 300,000 clones, roughly 86% being singletons. V was cut by 4 bases and J by 0 bases, with 7 bases left in between. Germline CDR1 GTSNPN, CDR2 SVGIG (reference sequence). The CDR3 contains 13 residues. This clonotype was sampled from a woman under 40 with COVID-19, enrolled during active disease. The specimen sequenced was peripheral blood. V and J are TRBV30 and TRBJ2-1; no reliable D call. The CDR3 protein is CAWNAGSYNEQFF. The DNA of the CDR3 is TGTGCCTGGAATGCAGGCTCCTACAATGAGCAGTTCTTC.